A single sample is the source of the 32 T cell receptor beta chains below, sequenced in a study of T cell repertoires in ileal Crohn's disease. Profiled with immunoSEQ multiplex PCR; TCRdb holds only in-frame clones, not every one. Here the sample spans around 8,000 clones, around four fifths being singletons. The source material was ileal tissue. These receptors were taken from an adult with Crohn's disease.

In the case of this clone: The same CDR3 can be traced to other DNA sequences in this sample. The DNA for the CDR3 is TGTGCCAGCAGCTTGTGGCGGGGAACCACTGAAGCTTTCTTT. Encoded protein: CASSLWRGTTEAFF. The rearrangement links TRBV5-8 to TRBJ1-1; D remains unclear. Per the germline V gene, CDR1 is SGHTS and CDR2 is YDEGEE. There are 14 residues in the CDR3. The V and J ends lost 1 base and 4 bases respectively, with 11 bases between them.

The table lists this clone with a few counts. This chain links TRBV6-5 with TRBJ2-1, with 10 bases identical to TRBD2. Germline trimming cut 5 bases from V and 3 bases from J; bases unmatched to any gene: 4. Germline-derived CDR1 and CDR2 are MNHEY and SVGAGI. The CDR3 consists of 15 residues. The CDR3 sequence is CASSRAGGRYNEQFF. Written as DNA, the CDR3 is TGTGCCAGCAGTCGAGCGGGGGGGCGCTACAATGAGCAGTTCTTC.

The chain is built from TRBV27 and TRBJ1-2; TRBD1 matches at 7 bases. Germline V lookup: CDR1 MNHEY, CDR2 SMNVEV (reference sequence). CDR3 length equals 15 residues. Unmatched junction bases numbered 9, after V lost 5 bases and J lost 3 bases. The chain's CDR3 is CASSPAWTGDYGYTF. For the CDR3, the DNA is TGTGCCAGCAGTCCCGCGTGGACAGGCGACTATGGCTACACCTTC.

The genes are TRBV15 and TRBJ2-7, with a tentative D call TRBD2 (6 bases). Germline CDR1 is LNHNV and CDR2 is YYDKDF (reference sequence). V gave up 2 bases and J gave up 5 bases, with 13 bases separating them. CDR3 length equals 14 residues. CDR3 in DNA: TGTGCCACCAGCAGAACTCGGGGCGGGGACGAGCAGTACTTC. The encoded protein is CATSRTRGGDEQYF.

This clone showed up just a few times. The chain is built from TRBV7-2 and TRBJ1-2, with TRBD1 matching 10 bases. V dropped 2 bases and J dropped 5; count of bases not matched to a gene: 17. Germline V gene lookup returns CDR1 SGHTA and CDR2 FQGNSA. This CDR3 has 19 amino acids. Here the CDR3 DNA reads TGTGCCAGCAGCTTATTCAGGCTCGGGGGGACAGGGGTTGGGTATGGCTACACCTTC. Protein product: CASSLFRLGGTGVGYGYTF.

DNA of the CDR3: TGTGCCAGCTCACCGGAACTAGCAGATACGCAGTATTTT. As protein: CASSPELADTQYF. The chain carries TRBV18 and TRBJ2-3, with a possible D match to TRBD2 (5 bases). The CDR3 has 13 amino acids. The V end lost 3 bases, the J end lost 4 bases, and 8 bases lay between the germline ends. In germline, CDR1 is KGHSH, CDR2 LQKENI. The entire variable domain, with the rest obtained from reference TRBV18 and TRBJ2-3, is as follows: NAGVMQNPRHLVRRRGQEARLRCSPMKGHSHVYWYRQLPEEGLKFMVYLQKENIIDESGMPKERFSAEFPKEGPSILRIQQVVRGDSAAYFCASSPELADTQYFGPGTRLTVL.

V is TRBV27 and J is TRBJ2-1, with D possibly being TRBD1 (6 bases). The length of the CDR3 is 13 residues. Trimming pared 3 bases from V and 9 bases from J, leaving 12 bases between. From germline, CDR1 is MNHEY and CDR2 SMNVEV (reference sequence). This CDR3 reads CASSFNRAGEQFF. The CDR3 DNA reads TGTGCCAGCAGTTTTAACAGGGCGGGTGAGCAGTTCTTC.

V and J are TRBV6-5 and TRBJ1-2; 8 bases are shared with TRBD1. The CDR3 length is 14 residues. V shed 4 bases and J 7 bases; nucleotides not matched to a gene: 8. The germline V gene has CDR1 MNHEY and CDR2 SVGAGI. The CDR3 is CASSSQGARGGYTF. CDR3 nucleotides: TGTGCCAGCAGTTCTCAGGGGGCGCGGGGTGGCTACACCTTC.

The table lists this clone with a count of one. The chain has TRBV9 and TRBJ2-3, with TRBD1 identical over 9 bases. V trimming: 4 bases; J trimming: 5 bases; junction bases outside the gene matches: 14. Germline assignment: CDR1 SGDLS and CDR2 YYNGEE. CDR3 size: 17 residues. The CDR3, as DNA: TGTGCCAGCAGCTTCCTACCGGGACAGGGCGTTATAGATACGCAGTATTTT. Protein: CASSFLPGQGVIDTQYF.

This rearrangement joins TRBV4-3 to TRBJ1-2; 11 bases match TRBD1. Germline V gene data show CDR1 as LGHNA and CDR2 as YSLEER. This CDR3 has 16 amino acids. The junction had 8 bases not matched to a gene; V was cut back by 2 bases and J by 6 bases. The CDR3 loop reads CASSQLGQGELDGYTF. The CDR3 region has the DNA TGCGCCAGCAGCCAACTGGGACAGGGGGAATTAGATGGCTACACCTTC.

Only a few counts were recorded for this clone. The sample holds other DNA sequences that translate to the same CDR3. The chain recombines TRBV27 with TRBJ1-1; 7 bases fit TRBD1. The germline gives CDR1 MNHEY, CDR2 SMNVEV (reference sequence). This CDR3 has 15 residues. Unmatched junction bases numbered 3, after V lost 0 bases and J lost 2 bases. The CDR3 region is CASSLSRGGNTEAFF. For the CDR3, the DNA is TGTGCCAGCAGTTTATCGAGAGGGGGCAACACTGAAGCTTTCTTT.

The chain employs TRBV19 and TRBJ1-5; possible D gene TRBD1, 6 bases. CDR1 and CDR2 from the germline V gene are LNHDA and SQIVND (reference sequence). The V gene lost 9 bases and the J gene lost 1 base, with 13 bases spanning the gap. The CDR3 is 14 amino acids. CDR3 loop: CASRGFRSNQPQHF. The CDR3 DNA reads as TGTGCCAGCAGGGGATTTCGGAGCAATCAGCCCCAGCATTTT.

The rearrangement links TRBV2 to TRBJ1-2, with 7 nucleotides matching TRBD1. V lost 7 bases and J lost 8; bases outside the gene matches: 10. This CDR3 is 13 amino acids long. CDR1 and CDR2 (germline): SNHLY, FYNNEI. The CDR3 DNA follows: TGTGCCAGCACAGGCGACAGGGATGGAGGCTACACCTTC. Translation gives CASTGDRDGGYTF.

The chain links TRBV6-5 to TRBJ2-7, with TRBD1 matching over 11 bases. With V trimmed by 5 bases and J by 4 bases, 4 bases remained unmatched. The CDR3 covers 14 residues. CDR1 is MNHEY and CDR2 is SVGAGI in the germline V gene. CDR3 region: CASSRDRGRYEQYF. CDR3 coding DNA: TGTGCCAGCAGTAGGGACAGGGGGAGGTACGAGCAGTACTTC.

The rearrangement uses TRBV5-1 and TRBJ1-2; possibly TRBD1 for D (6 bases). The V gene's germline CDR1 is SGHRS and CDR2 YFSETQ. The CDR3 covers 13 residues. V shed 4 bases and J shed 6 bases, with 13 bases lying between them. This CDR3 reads CASSRGGANGYTF. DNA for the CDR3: TGCGCCAGCAGCCGAGGGGGGGCTAATGGCTACACCTTC. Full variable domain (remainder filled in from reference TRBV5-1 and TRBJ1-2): KAGVTQTPRYLIKTRGQQVTLSCSPISGHRSVSWYQQTPGQGLQFLFEYFSETQRNKGNFPGRFSGRQFSNSRSEMNVSTLELGDSALYLCASSRGGANGYTFGSGTRLTVV.

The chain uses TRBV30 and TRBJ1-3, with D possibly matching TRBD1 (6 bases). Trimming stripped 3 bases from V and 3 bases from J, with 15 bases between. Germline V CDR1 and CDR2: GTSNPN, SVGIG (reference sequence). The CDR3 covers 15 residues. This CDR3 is CAWRQVGTRGNTIYF. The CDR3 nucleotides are TGTGCCTGGAGGCAAGTCGGGACACGTGGAAACACCATATATTTT. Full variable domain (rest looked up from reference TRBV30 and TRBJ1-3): SQTIHQWPATLVQPVGSPLSLECTVEGTSNPNLYWYRQAAGRGLQLLFYSVGIGQISSEVPQNLSASRPQDRQFILSSKKLLLSDSGFYLCAWRQVGTRGNTIYFGEGSWLTVV.

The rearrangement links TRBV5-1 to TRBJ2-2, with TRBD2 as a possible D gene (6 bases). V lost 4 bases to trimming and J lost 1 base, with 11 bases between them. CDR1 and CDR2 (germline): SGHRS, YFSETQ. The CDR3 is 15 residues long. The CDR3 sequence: CASSRRAGNTGELFF. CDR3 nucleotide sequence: TGCGCCAGCAGCCGGAGGGCAGGGAACACCGGGGAGCTGTTTTTT.

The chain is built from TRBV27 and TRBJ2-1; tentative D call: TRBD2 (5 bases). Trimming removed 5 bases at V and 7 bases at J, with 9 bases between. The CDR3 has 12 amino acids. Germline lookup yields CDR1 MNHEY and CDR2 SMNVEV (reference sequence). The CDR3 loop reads CASSPGLNEQFF. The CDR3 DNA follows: TGTGCCAGCAGTCCCGGACTGAATGAGCAGTTCTTC.

The CDR3 loop reads CASSQGPSGGTDTQYF. CDR3 coding DNA: TGTGCCAGCAGCCAAGGGCCTAGCGGGGGCACAGATACGCAGTATTTT. The genes are TRBV4-2 and TRBJ2-3; 9 bases fit TRBD2. The germline gives CDR1 LGHNA, CDR2 YNFKEQ. The CDR3 extends over 16 amino acids. J gave up 1 base and V 1 base, and 3 bases lay outside the gene matches.

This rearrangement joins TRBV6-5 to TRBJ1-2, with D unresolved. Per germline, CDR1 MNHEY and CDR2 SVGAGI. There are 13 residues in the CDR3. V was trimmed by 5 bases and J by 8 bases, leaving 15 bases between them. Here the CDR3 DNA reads TGTGCCAGCAGTAATGGCCCCTCGGGGGGCTACACCTTC. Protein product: CASSNGPSGGYTF.

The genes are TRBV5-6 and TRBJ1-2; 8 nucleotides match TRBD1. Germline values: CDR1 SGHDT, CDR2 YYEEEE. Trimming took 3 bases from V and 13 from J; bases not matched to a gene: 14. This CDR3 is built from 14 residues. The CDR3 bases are TGTGCCAGCAGCTCAAAAGGGACAGGCGCCTCTGCCACCTTC. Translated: CASSSKGTGASATF.

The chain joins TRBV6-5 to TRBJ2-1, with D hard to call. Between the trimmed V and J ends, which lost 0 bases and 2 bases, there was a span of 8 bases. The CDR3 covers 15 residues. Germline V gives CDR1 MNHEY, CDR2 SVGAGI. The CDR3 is CASSYSGPTYNEQFF. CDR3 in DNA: TGTGCCAGCAGTTACTCTGGGCCCACCTACAATGAGCAGTTCTTC.

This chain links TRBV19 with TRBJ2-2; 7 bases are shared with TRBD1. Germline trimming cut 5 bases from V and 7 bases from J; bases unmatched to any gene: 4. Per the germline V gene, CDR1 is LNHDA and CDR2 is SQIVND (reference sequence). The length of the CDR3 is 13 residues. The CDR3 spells CASSGQAVGELFF. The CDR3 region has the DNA TGTGCCAGTAGTGGACAGGCGGTCGGGGAGCTGTTTTTT.

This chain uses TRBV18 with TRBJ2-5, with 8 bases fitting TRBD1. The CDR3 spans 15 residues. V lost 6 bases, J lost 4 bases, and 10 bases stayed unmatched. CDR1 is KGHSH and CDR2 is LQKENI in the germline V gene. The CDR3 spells CASSTTTGVGETQYF. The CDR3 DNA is TGTGCCAGCTCGACGACGACAGGGGTTGGAGAGACCCAGTACTTC.

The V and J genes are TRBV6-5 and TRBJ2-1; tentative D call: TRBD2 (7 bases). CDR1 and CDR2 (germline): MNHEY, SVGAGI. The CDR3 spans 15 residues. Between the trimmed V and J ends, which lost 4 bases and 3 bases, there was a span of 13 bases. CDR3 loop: CASSSAGGLYNEQFF. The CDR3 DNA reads TGTGCCAGCAGTTCCGCCGGGGGGCTCTACAATGAGCAGTTCTTC.

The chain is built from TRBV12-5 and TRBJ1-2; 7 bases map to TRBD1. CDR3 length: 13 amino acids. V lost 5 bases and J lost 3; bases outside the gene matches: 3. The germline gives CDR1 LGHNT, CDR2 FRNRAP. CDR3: CASGTGADYGYTF. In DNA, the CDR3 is TGTGCTAGTGGTACAGGGGCTGACTATGGCTACACCTTC. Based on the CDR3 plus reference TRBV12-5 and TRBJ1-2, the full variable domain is DARVTQTPRHKVTEMGQEVTMRCQPILGHNTVFWYRQTMMQGLELLAYFRNRAPLDDSGMPKDRFSAEMPDATLATLKIQPSEPRDSAVYFCASGTGADYGYTFGSGTRLTVV.

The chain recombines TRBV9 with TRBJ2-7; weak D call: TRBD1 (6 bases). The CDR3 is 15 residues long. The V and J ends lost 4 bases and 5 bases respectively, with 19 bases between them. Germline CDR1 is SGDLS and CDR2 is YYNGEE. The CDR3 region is CASSPGWGRGDEQYF. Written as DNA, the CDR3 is TGTGCCAGCAGCCCTGGTTGGGGCAGGGGAGACGAGCAGTACTTC.

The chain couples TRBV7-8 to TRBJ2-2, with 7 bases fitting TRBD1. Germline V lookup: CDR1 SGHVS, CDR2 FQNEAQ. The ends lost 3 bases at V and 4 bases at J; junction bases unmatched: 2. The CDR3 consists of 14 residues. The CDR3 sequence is CASSLGQLTGELFF. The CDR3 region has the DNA TGTGCCAGCAGCTTGGGACAGCTCACCGGGGAGCTGTTTTTT.

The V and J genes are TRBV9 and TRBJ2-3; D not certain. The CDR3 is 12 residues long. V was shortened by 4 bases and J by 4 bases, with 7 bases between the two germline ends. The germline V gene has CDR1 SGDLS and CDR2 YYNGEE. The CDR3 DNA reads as TGTGCCAGCAGCCGTATTGCAGATACGCAGTATTTT. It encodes CASSRIADTQYF.

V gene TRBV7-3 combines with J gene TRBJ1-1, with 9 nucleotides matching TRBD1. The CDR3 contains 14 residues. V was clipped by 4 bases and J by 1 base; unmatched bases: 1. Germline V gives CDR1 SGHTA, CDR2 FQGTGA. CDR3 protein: CASSSGQGNTEAFF. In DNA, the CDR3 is TGTGCCAGCAGCTCGGGACAGGGGAACACTGAAGCTTTCTTT.

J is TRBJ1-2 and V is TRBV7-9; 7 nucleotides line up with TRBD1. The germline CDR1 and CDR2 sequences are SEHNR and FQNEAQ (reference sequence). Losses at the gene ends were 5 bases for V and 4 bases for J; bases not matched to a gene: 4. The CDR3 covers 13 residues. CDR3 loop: CASSTGAGYGYTF. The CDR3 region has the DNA TGTGCCAGCAGCACAGGGGCGGGCTATGGCTACACCTTC.

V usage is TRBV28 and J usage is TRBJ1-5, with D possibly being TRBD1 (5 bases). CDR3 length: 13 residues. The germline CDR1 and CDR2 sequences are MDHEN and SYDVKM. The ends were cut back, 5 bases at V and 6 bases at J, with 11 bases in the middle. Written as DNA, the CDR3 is TGTGCCAGCAGTCCGACAGATCTTCAGCCCCAGCATTTT. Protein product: CASSPTDLQPQHF.